The sequence of this T cell receptor (beta chain) was determined in a study of response to subunit inactivated influenza vaccine. This clonotype was seen repeatedly, ten times or more. The antigen is unknown. TCRdb called the RT-PCR reads again in MiXCR, with one record for every CDR3 protein. The sample holds 300,000 to 350,000 distinct CDR3 sequences, approximately 20% seen once. General study points: Authors suggested each seasonal flu vaccination may recruit only limited numbers of new T cells.

With 2 bases clipped from V and 0 bases from J, the junction kept 2 bases outside the gene matches. CDR3 length equals 16 residues. Looked up from germline, CDR1 is SGHRS and CDR2 is YFSETQ. This TCR derives from a man between 50 and 69 years old who received an inactivated influenza vaccine. This sequence joins TRBV5-1 and TRBJ1-1; 12 bases line up with TRBD1. The sample consisted of PBMCs from blood, taken about 20 months after vaccination. This chain's CDR3 is CASSFGDRGLNTEAFF. The CDR3 nucleotides are TGCGCCAGCAGCTTCGGGGACAGGGGGCTGAACACTGAAGCTTTCTTT.